Each of the 20 T cell receptor beta chains below was sequenced from the same sample in a study of Ad26.COV2.S vaccination and SARS-CoV-2 variants. Using immunoSEQ multiplex PCR, the repertoire was profiled, and TCRdb retains in-frame clones only, with some absent. This table has some 300,000 clones, over 80% appearing once. Treatment in this sample: around 19 received Ad26.COV2.S at low or high dose, single or two shots; several received placebo; per-sample allocation not given. Sampling happened 63 days after the first vaccine or placebo injection. This specimen was peripheral blood, taken in a trial of Ad26.COV2.S vaccine versus placebo. The receptors originated from a person aged 18-60 years who received the Ad26.COV2.S COVID-19 vaccine or a placebo.

This chain joins TRBV19 and TRBJ2-7, with D perhaps TRBD2 (6 bases). The V and J ends lost 0 bases and 3 bases respectively, with 12 bases between them. The germline V gene encodes CDR1 LNHDA and CDR2 SQIVND (reference sequence). This CDR3 comprises 15 residues. CDR3 DNA: TGTGCCAGTAGTATAGAGGAGGGACCCCACTACGAGCAGTACTTC. As protein: CASSIEEGPHYEQYF.

The chain combines TRBV3-1 (or the pseudogene TRBV3-2) with TRBJ2-7, with D tentatively TRBD1 (6 bases). V gave up 4 bases and J gave up 3 bases, with 10 bases separating them. Germline CDR1 is LGHDT and CDR2 is YNNKEL (reference sequence). The CDR3 has 13 amino acids. As DNA, the CDR3 is TGTGCCAGCAGCCCCCGGGACATCTACGAGCAGTACTTC. It specifies CASSPRDIYEQYF.

The chain recombines TRBV27 with TRBJ2-7; 9 bases are a match to TRBD2. This CDR3 is built from 18 residues. V shed 6 bases and J 2 bases; nucleotides not matched to a gene: 17. The germline CDR1 and CDR2 sequences are MNHEY and SMNVEV (reference sequence). Here the CDR3 DNA reads TGTGCCAGCAGCCGACAACTAATAGCGGGGGACCTTACCTACGAGCAGTACTTC. Protein sequence: CASSRQLIAGDLTYEQYF.

The J gene is TRBJ1-1, the V gene TRBV2; tentative D call: TRBD1 (5 bases). The CDR3 runs 14 residues. Trimming stripped 5 bases from V and 8 bases from J, with 18 bases between. The germline V gene has CDR1 SNHLY and CDR2 FYNNEI. The CDR3: CASSPRGGRFEAFF. CDR3 DNA sequence: TGTGCCAGCAGTCCCCGGGGGGGTCGATTCGAAGCTTTCTTT.

Details on this clone: Within the sample, other DNA sequences also encode this same CDR3. This sequence joins TRBV5-1 and TRBJ2-3, with no clear D. The germline V and J ends were trimmed by 0 bases and 4 bases, with 0 bases remaining between them. The CDR3 is made up of 11 amino acids. Germline V CDR1 and CDR2: SGHRS, YFSETQ. The CDR3 here is CASSLADTQYF. CDR3 DNA sequence: TGCGCCAGCAGCTTGGCAGATACGCAGTATTTT.

This clone was picked up one time. The chain carries TRBV29-1 and TRBJ1-1; no reliable D call. Trimming left V 6 bases short and J 0 bases short, with 20 bases between. Germline V gives CDR1 SQVTM, CDR2 ANQGSEA. The CDR3 sequence is 16 residues long. The CDR3: CSVARLSRPMNTEAFF. The CDR3 DNA follows: TGCAGCGTGGCCAGACTTTCCAGGCCGATGAACACTGAAGCTTTCTTT.

The V and J genes are TRBV3-1 (or the pseudogene TRBV3-2) and TRBJ1-6; 7 positions match TRBD1. The ends lost 3 bases at V and 10 bases at J; junction bases unmatched: 9. Germline assignment: CDR1 LGHDT and CDR2 YNNKEL (reference sequence). The CDR3 consists of 15 residues. CDR3 sequence (DNA): TGTGCCAGCAGCCATCTACGGACAGGAGGATCACCCCTCCACTTT. It yields the protein CASSHLRTGGSPLHF.

This chain links TRBV6-1 with TRBJ1-5, with 11 bases identical to TRBD1. Germline CDR1 and CDR2: MNHNS and SASEGT. This CDR3 region has 18 residues. The V gene end was trimmed by 4 bases and the J gene end by 0 bases; junction bases not matched to a gene: 8. The CDR3 loop is CASSGRDRGGYSNQPQHF. As DNA, the CDR3 is TGTGCCAGCAGTGGCCGGGACAGGGGGGGCTATAGCAATCAGCCCCAGCATTTT.

This chain connects TRBV10-3 to TRBJ1-1; D perhaps matches TRBD1 (5 bases). V lost 0 bases and J lost 4, with 12 bases in between. Germline CDR1 ENHRY, CDR2 SYGVKD. The CDR3 totals 15 residues. DNA for the CDR3: TGTGCCATCAGTGAGTCGTCAGGGAGATCCACTGAAGCTTTCTTT. Amino acids: CAISESSGRSTEAFF.

The rearrangement links TRBV4-1 to TRBJ1-5; perhaps TRBD1 as D (5 bases). V dropped 3 bases and J dropped 0 bases, with 12 bases sitting between them. Germline CDR1 is MGHRA and CDR2 is YSYEKL. The CDR3 contains 16 residues. The CDR3 loop is CASSQGTGHSNQPQHF. The CDR3 coding sequence is TGCGCCAGCAGCCAGGGGACCGGTCATAGCAATCAGCCCCAGCATTTT.

The chain joins TRBV27 to TRBJ2-1; TRBD2 might be the D (6 bases). Germline lookup yields CDR1 MNHEY and CDR2 SMNVEV (reference sequence). The CDR3 contains 17 residues. The germline V and J ends were trimmed by 5 bases and 4 bases, with 21 bases remaining between them. CDR3: CASSDASLGGGYNEQFF. DNA for the CDR3: TGTGCCAGCAGTGACGCCTCACTAGGTGGGGGGTACAATGAGCAGTTCTTC.

This chain uses TRBV28 with TRBJ2-1, with a weak D call TRBD1 (6 bases). Germline CDR1 MDHEN, CDR2 SYDVKM. Trimming took off 3 bases at V and 10 bases at J, with 10 bases between the two ends. The CDR3 sequence is 12 residues long. CDR3 in amino acids: CASSFLDREQFF. The CDR3 region has the DNA TGTGCCAGCAGTTTCTTGGACAGAGAGCAGTTCTTC.

A remark on this clone: A read error may be the cause here, since a much bigger clone is one base away. V usage is TRBV3-1 (or the pseudogene TRBV3-2) and J usage is TRBJ2-2; D is ambiguous. The ends were cut back, 2 bases at V and 3 bases at J, with 4 bases in the middle. Looked up from germline, CDR1 is LGHDT and CDR2 is YNNKEL (reference sequence). The CDR3 is 13 amino acids. The CDR3 sequence is CASSQRDTGELFF. The CDR3 DNA follows: TGTGCCAGCAGCCAAAGGGACACCGGGGAGCTGTTTTTT.

V and J are TRBV5-4 and TRBJ2-1; 7 bases map to TRBD2. Germline CDR1 and CDR2: SGHNT and YYREEE (reference sequence). Trimming took 0 bases from V and 5 from J; bases not matched to a gene: 8. The CDR3 runs to 16 residues. CDR3 in DNA: TGTGCCAGCAGCTTGGAGTGGCGGGGGACCAACAATGAGCAGTTCTTC. Translation: CASSLEWRGTNNEQFF.

This rearrangement joins TRBV9 to TRBJ2-2, with unresolved D. Germline CDR1 reads SGDLS; CDR2 reads YYNGEE. The CDR3 has 13 residues. V was pared by 4 bases and J by 3 bases, with 7 bases between. CDR3 sequence (DNA): TGTGCCAGCAGCTTTACCGACACCGGGGAGCTGTTTTTT. It specifies CASSFTDTGELFF. Supplemented by reference TRBV9 and TRBJ2-2, the full variable domain reads DSGVTQTPKHLITATGQRVTLRCSPRSGDLSVYWYQQSLDQGLQFLIQYYNGEERAKGNILERFSAQQFPDLHSELNLSSLELGDSALYFCASSFTDTGELFFGEGSRLTVL.

This sequence joins TRBV5-4 and TRBJ2-7, with TRBD1 identical over 10 bases. Per germline, CDR1 SGHNT and CDR2 YYREEE (reference sequence). V gave up 4 bases and J gave up 6 bases; unmatched junction bases: 10. This CDR3 is 15 amino acids long. The CDR3 DNA reads TGTGCCAGCAGCCCCCGCGGGACAGGGGTTGGCGAGCAGTACTTC. Translated, it gives CASSPRGTGVGEQYF. Filled out from reference TRBV5-4 and TRBJ2-7, the complete variable domain reads ETGVTQSPTHLIKTRGQQVTLRCSSQSGHNTVSWYQQALGQGPQFIFQYYREEENGRGNFPPRFSGLQFPNYSSELNVNALELDDSALYLCASSPRGTGVGEQYFGPGTRLTVT.

V gene TRBV2 combines with J gene TRBJ2-2; 7 bases map to TRBD1. Trimming cost V 7 bases and J 4 bases; bases outside gene matches: 3. This CDR3 region has 13 residues. The germline CDR1 and CDR2 sequences are SNHLY and FYNNEI. CDR3 DNA sequence: TGTGCCAGCAACCGGGACAGCACCGGGGAGCTGTTTTTT. This translates into CASNRDSTGELFF.

This chain uses TRBV12-3 or TRBV12-4 with TRBJ1-2; D possibly corresponds to TRBD1 (6 bases). V lost 5 bases, J lost 5 bases, and 12 bases lay in between. CDR3 length: 13 amino acids. CDR3 sequence reads: CASSRRGGYGYTF. CDR3 DNA sequence: TGTGCCAGCAGTCGGAGAGGGGGGTATGGCTACACCTTC.

The gene calls are TRBV28 and TRBJ1-1, with TRBD1 matching 8 bases. CDR1 and CDR2 (germline): MDHEN, SYDVKM. This CDR3 has 14 amino acids. V trimming: 6 bases; J trimming: 1 base; junction bases outside the gene matches: 4. CDR3 in amino acids: CASSFTGGNTEAFF. The CDR3 bases are TGTGCCAGCAGCTTCACAGGGGGGAACACTGAAGCTTTCTTT.

The V call is TRBV5-6, the J call TRBJ1-3; D gene ambiguous. Trimming removed 0 bases at V and 1 base at J, with 8 bases between. The CDR3 totals 15 residues. The germline CDR1 and CDR2 sequences are SGHDT and YYEEEE. Here the CDR3 DNA reads TGTGCCAGCAGCTTGGGAGTGGGGTCTGGAAACACCATATATTTT. It codes for CASSLGVGSGNTIYF.